Sequencing of this T cell receptor (beta chain) was carried out in a study of cytomegalovirus exposure and HLA in healthy donors. In the study overall: Within an early data release were tens of millions of unique TCRs drawn from HLA-typed donors. Study-level results: Rarity held for most TCR sequences, but there were some public TCRs that occurred in many donors. An assumption of roughly uniform sequencing depth across donors underlay the presence/absence analyses. In a later analysis, TCR beta V- and J-gene trimming showed a link to a missense DCLRE1C variant.

From germline, CDR1 is MNHEY and CDR2 SVGAGI. V lost 6 bases, J lost 0 bases, and 8 bases stayed unmatched. The CDR3 totals 15 residues. 13 Jbeta primers and 60 Vbeta primers were used for the PCR. Assay: immunoSEQ multiplex PCR; the TCRdb copy retains only in-frame clones and omits some. Of 110,000 or so clones in the sample, over 70% were seen once. Turning to this clone: Its antigen is not identified.

The chain carries TRBV6-5 and TRBJ2-7; 7 positions match TRBD1. The sequence derives from a male donor in good health and CMV-seronegative. The sample taken for sequencing was PBMCs. For the CDR3, the DNA is TGTGCCAGCAGCCAGCACCGGGACAGCTCCTACGAGCAGTACTTC. This sequence encodes CASSQHRDSSYEQYF.